Shown below are 10 T cell receptor beta chains from a single sample sequenced in a study of blood T cell repertoires in COVID-19 (dated by TCRdb to about 2020). Libraries were prepared through the immunoSEQ multiplex PCR assay. The table comes from immuneACCESS by way of TCRdb, which keeps in-frame sequences with V and J called. Part of the clones is missing from these tables; in studies checked, under half for an unresolved V gene and the rest for unknown reasons. In all, the sample holds approximately 60,000 clones, and roughly 86% of those were seen once. The ten largest clonotypes hold 5.5% to 8.5% of the sample. Material: peripheral blood. Receptors originate from a man aged 55 to 70 with active or convalescent COVID-19.

The chain uses TRBV29-1 and TRBJ1-4; 11 nucleotides agree with TRBD1. CDR3 size: 14 residues. The J segment lost 4 bases and the V segment lost 7 bases, leaving 5 bases of the junction unmatched. Per the germline V gene, CDR1 is SQVTM and CDR2 is ANQGSEA. CDR3 sequence: CSAGTGGNNEKLFF. The CDR3 DNA sequence: TGCAGCGCCGGGACAGGGGGGAATAATGAAAAACTGTTTTTT.

The chain joins TRBV23-1 to TRBJ2-2, with a possible D match to TRBD2 (6 bases). TRBV23-1 is an ORF, and what it does is uncertain. The V and J ends lost 2 bases and 2 bases respectively, with 12 bases between them. CDR3 size: 16 residues. CDR3 sequence (DNA): TGCGCCAGCAGTCAACCGCACGGGAGAAACACCGGGGAGCTGTTTTTT. This encodes CASSQPHGRNTGELFF.

The CDR3 nucleotides are TGTGCCAGCAGCCCCGGAGGGAGGGTTTCACCCCTCCACTTT. This sequence encodes CASSPGGRVSPLHF. The chain uses TRBV3-1 (or the pseudogene TRBV3-2) and TRBJ1-6; D unclear. The V end was cut by 4 bases, the J end by 9 bases, with 13 bases between. The V gene's germline CDR1 is LGHDT and CDR2 YNNKEL (reference sequence). This CDR3 is 14 amino acids long.

In its sample, this clone was seen a few times. J is TRBJ1-3 and V is TRBV6-4; D is unclear. Trimming took off 9 bases at V and 0 bases at J, with 12 bases between the two ends. This CDR3 has 14 residues. Per the germline V gene, CDR1 is MRHNA and CDR2 is SNTAGT. The DNA of the CDR3 is TGTGCCAGAAGACATTCAAGCTCTGGAAACACCATATATTTT. Encoded protein: CARRHSSSGNTIYF.

The count of this clone is one. The rearrangement joins TRBV14 to TRBJ1-3, with TRBD1 as a possible D gene (5 bases). The V end lost 0 bases, the J end lost 4 bases, and 19 bases lay between the germline ends. Germline values: CDR1 SGHDN, CDR2 FVKESK. The CDR3 covers 18 residues. The CDR3: CASSQDFPFEAGGNTIYF. The CDR3 bases are TGTGCCAGCAGCCAAGACTTCCCGTTCGAGGCAGGGGGAAACACCATATATTTT.

This clone is a singleton in its sample. The chain has TRBV14 and TRBJ1-1, with 8 bases identical to TRBD1. V was clipped by 3 bases and J by 4 bases; unmatched bases: 16. Germline V lookup: CDR1 SGHDN, CDR2 FVKESK. There are 18 residues in the CDR3. The CDR3 DNA reads as TGTGCCAGCAGCCACCTGATGGTCGCTACAGGGGGGGGCACTGAAGCTTTCTTT. It yields the protein CASSHLMVATGGGTEAFF.

CDR3 amino acids: CSVEWDTTRNTEAFF. Here the CDR3 DNA reads TGCAGCGTTGAGTGGGACACTACACGGAACACTGAAGCTTTCTTT. The chain carries TRBV29-1 and TRBJ1-1; maybe TRBD1 (6 bases). CDR1 and CDR2 (germline): SQVTM, ANQGSEA. Between the trimmed V and J ends, which lost 3 bases and 1 base, there was a span of 15 bases. The CDR3 loop spans 15 amino acids. Together with reference TRBV29-1 and TRBJ1-1, the CDR3 gives the full variable domain: SAVISQKPSRDICQRGTSLTIQCQVDSQVTMMFWYRQQPGQSLTLIATANQGSEATYESGFVIDKFPISRPNLTFSTLTVSNMSPEDSSIYLCSVEWDTTRNTEAFFGQGTRLTVV.

The gene calls are TRBV15 and TRBJ2-7; 10 bases match TRBD2. The CDR3 covers 14 residues. The germline V gene encodes CDR1 LNHNV and CDR2 YYDKDF (reference sequence). V trimming: 5 bases; J trimming: 4 bases; junction bases outside the gene matches: 5. CDR3 loop: CATSRSGRVYEQYF. Written as DNA, the CDR3 is TGTGCCACCAGCCGGAGCGGGAGGGTATACGAGCAGTACTTC.

This chain uses TRBV19 with TRBJ2-7, with 14 bases aligning to TRBD2. The germline CDR1 and CDR2 sequences are LNHDA and SQIVND (reference sequence). V shed 3 bases, J shed 3 bases, and the junction held 4 bases outside the gene matches. CDR3 size: 16 residues. The CDR3 loop reads CASSMRTSGRHYEQYF. The CDR3 coding sequence is TGTGCCAGTAGTATGCGGACTAGCGGGAGGCACTACGAGCAGTACTTC. Together with reference TRBV19 and TRBJ2-7, the CDR3 gives the full variable domain: DGGITQSPKYLFRKEGQNVTLSCEQNLNHDAMYWYRQDPGQGLRLIYYSQIVNDFQKGDIAEGYSVSREKKESFPLTVTSAQKNPTAFYLCASSMRTSGRHYEQYFGPGTRLTVT.

The chain couples TRBV5-6 to TRBJ1-1; D gene unclear. This CDR3 is built from 17 residues. Germline loops: CDR1 SGHDT, CDR2 YYEEEE. Deletions cut 4 bases from V and 0 bases from J, with 19 bases between. CDR3 DNA sequence: TGTGCCAGCAGCCCCTTCCGGGGTCCACTCTTGAACACTGAAGCTTTCTTT. Protein product: CASSPFRGPLLNTEAFF.